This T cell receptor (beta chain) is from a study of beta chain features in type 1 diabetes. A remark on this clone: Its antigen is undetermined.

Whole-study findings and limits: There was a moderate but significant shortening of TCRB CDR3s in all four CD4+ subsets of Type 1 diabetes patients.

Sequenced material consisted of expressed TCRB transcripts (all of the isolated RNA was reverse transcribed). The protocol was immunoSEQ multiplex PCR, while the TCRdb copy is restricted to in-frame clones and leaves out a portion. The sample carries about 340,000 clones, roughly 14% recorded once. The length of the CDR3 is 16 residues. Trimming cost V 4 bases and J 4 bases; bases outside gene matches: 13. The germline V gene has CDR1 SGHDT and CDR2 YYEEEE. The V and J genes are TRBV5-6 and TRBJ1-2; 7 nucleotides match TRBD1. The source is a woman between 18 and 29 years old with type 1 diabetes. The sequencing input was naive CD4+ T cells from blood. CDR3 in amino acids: CASSPRQGHSSYGYTF. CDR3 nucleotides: TGTGCCAGCAGCCCCAGACAGGGACATTCGTCCTATGGCTACACCTTC.